This TCR beta chain was sequenced in a study of OX40 agonist ivuxolimab in advanced cancers. Turning to the study itself: Patients were treated with ivuxolimab, an agonistic anti-OX40 (CD134) antibody.

Prior autoimmune disease or systemic immunosuppression barred patients. Blood specimens came from baseline, cycle 4 day 1, and cycle 7 day 1. The CDR3 extends over 15 amino acids. CDR1 is MDHEN and CDR2 is SYDVKM in the germline V gene. V was clipped by 6 bases and J by 4 bases, with 18 bases between them. The table came from immunoSEQ multiplex PCR; TCRdb's copy has only in-frame clones and leaves some out. The repertoire consists of 90,000 or so clones, with roughly 92% occurring once and the leading ten covering roughly 1.1%. The source material was CD4+ or CD8+ T cells sorted from blood, sampled in a trial of the OX40 agonist ivuxolimab. The clonotype was recovered from an adult with an advanced solid tumor such as melanoma, head and neck, liver or kidney cancer. This chain connects TRBV28 to TRBJ1-2; D ambiguous. The CDR3 loop is CASSPGPSRAYGYTF. DNA for the CDR3: TGTGCCAGCAGCCCCGGCCCCTCACGGGCCTATGGCTACACCTTC.